A single sample gave rise to the 2 T cell receptor beta chains below, sequenced in a study of blood T cell repertoires in COVID-19. The repertoire was sequenced with immunoSEQ multiplex PCR; TCRdb's copy has only in-frame clones and lacks some. The sample carries about 110,000 clones, over 65% recorded once. The material sequenced was peripheral blood. Every receptor here comes from a woman between 40 and 55 years old with acute or convalescent COVID-19.

The chain recombines TRBV5-6 with TRBJ2-1; TRBD2 matches 7 bases. The CDR3 is 14 amino acids. CDR1 is SGHDT and CDR2 is YYEEEE in the germline V gene. The V gene end was trimmed by 5 bases and the J gene end by 5 bases; junction bases not matched to a gene: 7. CDR3 in DNA: TGTGCCAGCAGTCAACTAGCGTACGACAATGAGCAGTTCTTC. Translated: CASSQLAYDNEQFF.

This sequence joins TRBV3-1 (or the pseudogene TRBV3-2) and TRBJ2-2; D call uncertain. The length of the CDR3 is 13 residues. In germline, CDR1 is LGHDT, CDR2 YNNKEL (reference sequence). V dropped 2 bases and J dropped 6 bases, with 7 bases sitting between them. The CDR3 DNA reads TGTGCCAGCAGCCAACTAGATCCCGGGGAGCTGTTTTTT. It yields the protein CASSQLDPGELFF.